This T cell receptor beta chain was sequenced during a study of spatial heterogeneity in lung cancer. The CDR3 is 14 residues long. Trimming took off 7 bases at V and 1 base at J, with 12 bases between the two ends. Germline V gene lookup returns CDR1 SEHNR and CDR2 FQNEAQ (reference sequence). One entry per CDR3 protein results from TCRdb running MiXCR on the 5' RACE reads. The table has around 60,000 distinct CDR3 sequences, less than 10% seen once. Time point noted: sample taken at primary tumor resection. Whole RNA was taken from tumor, nontumor lung or frozen PBMC; it was then sequenced unsorted.

This chain links TRBV7-9 with TRBJ2-3; no clear D gene. Sequenced material: PBMCs, taken at surgery. The sequence was obtained from a female donor with early-stage non-small cell lung cancer. CDR3 bases: TGTGCCAGCACCCCTACCGTGGGCACAGATACGCAGTATTTT. Its translation: CASTPTVGTDTQYF.